Below, 4 T cell receptor beta chains from the same sample are listed, as sequenced in a study of blood T cell repertoires in COVID-19 (dated by TCRdb to about 2020). The library was built by means of the immunoSEQ multiplex PCR assay. The clones in this table, taken by TCRdb from immuneACCESS, are in-frame only. Not every clone is retained; where verified, under half of the shortfall comes from an unresolved V gene, and the cause of the rest is unknown. The sample table records 250,000 to 300,000 clones; about 86% of these occur just once. In total, the top ten clones hold less than 15% of the sample. Source material: peripheral blood. The receptor source for this set is a woman aged 25 to 39 with COVID-19, enrolled during active disease.

This clone came up once. The V gene is TRBV7-8, the J gene TRBJ2-7; 7 bases align to TRBD1. The CDR3 has 15 residues. V trimming: 1 base; J trimming: 5 bases; junction bases outside the gene matches: 8. Germline V gene sequence: CDR1 SGHVS, CDR2 FQNEAQ. CDR3 bases: TGTGCCAGCAGCTTAGATGGACAGGAGAAAAACGAGCAGTACTTC. Amino acid sequence: CASSLDGQEKNEQYF.

The chain is built from TRBV5-1 and TRBJ1-2; 7 positions match TRBD1. Trimming cost V 3 bases and J 8 bases; bases outside gene matches: 10. Germline V CDR1 and CDR2: SGHRS, YFSETQ. The CDR3 spans 14 residues. The DNA for the CDR3 is TGCGCCAGCAGCTCCCTGGCCTTAGGGGGCGGCTACACCTTC. This translates into CASSSLALGGGYTF.

The sample holds a few counts of this clone. This chain connects TRBV6-1 to TRBJ1-1; 7 bases are shared with TRBD1. Germline V gene sequence: CDR1 MNHNS, CDR2 SASEGT. The CDR3 is made up of 14 amino acids. V trimming: 1 base; J trimming: 6 bases; junction bases outside the gene matches: 5. CDR3 protein: CASSEVGGSAEAFF. The DNA of the CDR3 is TGTGCCAGCAGTGAAGTAGGGGGCTCCGCTGAAGCTTTCTTT.

The V call is TRBV7-6, the J call TRBJ2-2; 7 bases fit TRBD2. The V and J ends lost 0 bases and 6 bases, in that order; junction bases with no gene match: 10. CDR3 length equals 17 residues. CDR1 is SGHVS and CDR2 is FNYEAQ in the germline V gene. The CDR3 loop reads CASSLAFAGRAAGELFF. In DNA, the CDR3 is TGTGCCAGCAGCTTAGCGTTCGCAGGGAGGGCGGCCGGGGAGCTGTTTTTT.